Below are 19 T cell receptor beta chains sequenced from a single sample in a study of blood T cells in healthy people across ages (dated by TCRdb to about 2015). The method behind the library was 5' RACE. The sequencer was an Illumina HiSeq 2500. The second PCR ran for roughly 7 to 12 cycles and used a J-beta primer mix along with a sample-barcoded 5' primer. TCRdb applied fastp at Q25 and MiXCR to the public reads, then kept only in-frame beta chains. Entries are consolidated by CDR3 protein sequence, retaining the most common genes and DNA. Recorded for this sample are over 1,300,000 distinct CDR3 sequences; around 55% of them occurred a single time. 6.7% of the sample is held by the ten biggest clonotypes. Material: blood. The receptors here all came from a man younger than 30 in good health.

The chain uses TRBV10-1 and TRBJ2-1; a weak D match, TRBD2 (5 bases). The germline CDR1 and CDR2 sequences are WNHNN and SYGVQD (reference sequence). Between the trimmed V and J ends, which lost 3 bases and 7 bases, there was a span of 13 bases. The CDR3 is 14 residues long. The CDR3 here is CASSDGGPRNEQFF. Written as DNA, the CDR3 is TGCGCCAGCAGTGACGGCGGGCCCCGAAATGAGCAGTTCTTC.

The CDR3 here is CASRFSRGGSGANVLTF. CDR3 DNA sequence: TGTGCCAGCCGTTTTTCCAGGGGAGGTTCCGGGGCCAACGTCCTGACTTTC. V and J are TRBV6-2 or TRBV6-3 and TRBJ2-6; D might be TRBD1 or TRBD2, each matching 6 bases. Germline CDR1 MNHEY, CDR2 SVGEGT. V lost 8 bases, J lost 4 bases, and 21 bases lay in between. CDR3 length: 17 amino acids.

The chain links TRBV3-1 to TRBJ2-5; D gene unclear. The DNA end favors TRBJ2-7, so the J call may be wrong. Germline assignment: CDR1 LGHDT and CDR2 YNNKEL (reference sequence). This CDR3 spans 13 amino acids. DNA of the CDR3: TGTGCCAGCAGCCTAACTCCTGTGGCCGAGCAGTACTTC. Protein: CASSLTPVAEQYF.

CDR3: CSVEENRGGELFF. DNA of the CDR3: TGCAGCGTTGAGGAAAATCGGGGCGGGGAGCTGTTTTTT. The chain has TRBV29-1 and TRBJ2-2, with D tentatively TRBD2 (5 bases). Germline V gene lookup returns CDR1 SQVTM and CDR2 ANQGSEA. Deletions cut 3 bases from V and 7 bases from J, with 12 bases between. This CDR3 comprises 13 residues.

This sequence joins TRBV27 and TRBJ2-1; TRBD1 agrees at 8 bases. In germline, CDR1 is MNHEY, CDR2 SMNVEV (reference sequence). This CDR3 spans 16 amino acids. The J segment lost 7 bases and the V segment lost 5 bases, leaving 13 bases of the junction unmatched. The CDR3 protein is CASSIPDRTGLNEQFF. The CDR3 nucleotides are TGTGCCAGCAGTATCCCTGACAGGACAGGGCTAAATGAGCAGTTCTTC.

This clonotype was detected only once. This chain uses TRBV6-5 with TRBJ1-2; no firm D call. The CDR3 extends over 14 amino acids. Per germline, CDR1 MNHEY and CDR2 SVGAGI. V gave up 0 bases and J gave up 8 bases, with 13 bases separating them. In DNA form, the CDR3 reads TGTGCCAGCAGTTACTCGAAAGGGTCGGGCGGCTACACCTTC. Protein sequence: CASSYSKGSGGYTF.

This clonotype was found once. The chain has TRBV5-1 and TRBJ1-2; no reliable D call. The germline CDR1 and CDR2 sequences are SGHRS and YFSETQ. The CDR3 spans 14 residues. V lost 0 bases and J lost 7, with 13 bases in between. The CDR3 nucleotides read TGCGCCAGCAGCTTGGTTCCCGGTTGCTGTGGCTACACCTTC. It codes for CASSLVPGCCGYTF.

In this sample, this clonotype turned up many times. V usage is TRBV27 and J usage is TRBJ2-5; D remains ambiguous. There are 13 residues in the CDR3. Trimming shortened V by 3 bases and J by 1 base, and 6 bases separated the two germline ends. Germline CDR1 is MNHEY and CDR2 is SMNVEV (reference sequence). The CDR3 region is CASSFSGQETQYF. The CDR3 bases are TGTGCCAGCAGTTTTTCTGGCCAAGAGACCCAGTACTTC.

The chain has TRBV20-1 and TRBJ2-3, with D perhaps TRBD2 (6 bases). This CDR3 is built from 13 residues. Trimming shortened V by 5 bases and J by 3 bases, and 12 bases separated the two germline ends. Germline CDR1 DFQATT, CDR2 SNEGSKA (reference sequence). The chain's CDR3 is CSAASGETDTQYF. In DNA, the CDR3 is TGCAGTGCTGCCTCGGGGGAAACAGATACGCAGTATTTT.

This chain uses TRBV20-1 with TRBJ2-7, with 9 bases matching TRBD1. Germline lookup yields CDR1 DFQATT and CDR2 SNEGSKA (reference sequence). This CDR3 is 13 amino acids long. V lost 2 bases to trimming and J lost 5 bases; unmatched junction nucleotides: 4. CDR3: CSARSGTGNEQYF. CDR3 coding DNA: TGCAGTGCTAGATCCGGGACAGGGAACGAGCAGTACTTC.

CDR3 residues: CASSQPGSSYNEQYF. As DNA, the CDR3 is TGTGCCAGCAGTCAGCCGGGGAGCTCCTACAATGAGCAGTACTTC. The chain is built from TRBV6-5 and TRBJ2-1; tentative D call: TRBD2 (5 bases). Matching the DNA end better, TRBJ2-7 makes the J call doubtful. The CDR3 length is 15 residues. CDR1 and CDR2 from the germline V gene are MNHEY and SVGAGI.

This chain joins TRBV20-1 and TRBJ1-3; D remains unclear. The CDR3 has 11 amino acids. CDR1 and CDR2 from the germline V gene are DFQATT and SNEGSKA (reference sequence). The germline V and J ends were trimmed by 3 bases and 8 bases, with 8 bases remaining between them. The chain's CDR3 is CSASEGDTIYF. CDR3 coding DNA: TGCAGTGCTAGTGAAGGAGACACCATATATTTT.

The rearrangement links TRBV10-3 to TRBJ2-3; 8 nucleotides agree with TRBD2. The CDR3 sequence is 17 residues long. CDR1 and CDR2 (germline): ENHRY, SYGVKD. V was clipped by 0 bases and J by 8 bases; unmatched bases: 13. The CDR3 is CAISESEAGESLGTQYF. The DNA of the CDR3 is TGTGCCATCAGTGAGTCAGAAGCGGGGGAGAGCCTGGGTACGCAGTATTTT.

In the case of this clonotype: Compared with germline, one end of the junction differs, possibly owing to a read error. This chain joins TRBV20-1 and TRBJ1-2; D remains unclear. The germline gives CDR1 DFQATT, CDR2 SNEGSKA (reference sequence). The CDR3 consists of 13 residues. The CDR3 coding sequence is TGCAGTGCTAAAGATCAGACCGGAAACGGCTGCACCTTC. It is translated as CSAKDQTGNGCTF.

This clonotype has only a few counts. This chain links TRBV20-1 with TRBJ2-7; a possible D gene is TRBD1 (5 bases). CDR1 is DFQATT and CDR2 is SNEGSKA in the germline V gene (reference sequence). Between the trimmed V and J ends, which lost 5 bases and 3 bases, there was a span of 20 bases. This CDR3 has 15 residues. The CDR3 sequence: CSADEDPDRDYEQYF. In nucleotides, the CDR3 is TGCAGTGCTGACGAGGATCCAGACAGAGACTACGAGCAGTACTTC.

This chain joins TRBV2 and TRBJ2-7, with unresolved D. V lost 6 bases to trimming and J lost 3 bases, with 18 bases between them. Per germline, CDR1 SNHLY and CDR2 FYNNEI. The CDR3 extends over 15 amino acids. This CDR3 reads CASRLFRPPGYEQYF. CDR3 nucleotides: TGTGCCAGCAGATTGTTCAGGCCTCCAGGCTACGAGCAGTACTTC.

The V gene is TRBV6-1, the J gene TRBJ1-5; D gene ambiguous. This CDR3 is 15 amino acids long. Per the germline V gene, CDR1 is MNHNS and CDR2 is SASEGT. V lost 1 base and J lost 1, with 8 bases in between. The CDR3 here is CASSEGTYSNQPQHF. The CDR3 bases are TGTGCCAGCAGTGAAGGTACCTACAGCAATCAGCCCCAGCATTTT.

This clonotype has a count of ten or more. The rearrangement uses TRBV27 and TRBJ1-2, with 7 bases matching TRBD1. V lost 5 bases, J lost 3 bases, and 15 bases stayed unmatched. This CDR3 is 17 amino acids long. Per the germline V gene, CDR1 is MNHEY and CDR2 is SMNVEV (reference sequence). CDR3 loop: CASSAYGTEFGDYGYTF. For the CDR3, the DNA is TGTGCCAGCAGTGCCTACGGGACAGAATTTGGTGACTATGGCTACACCTTC.

The V call is TRBV7-2, the J call TRBJ2-5, with 8 bases matching TRBD1. V was pared by 5 bases and J by 5 bases, with 4 bases of the junction left unmatched. The CDR3 loop spans 13 amino acids. CDR1 SGHTA and CDR2 FQGNSA come from the germline V gene. CDR3 bases: TGTGCCAGCAGCCAGGACAGGGTGGAGACCCAGTACTTC. Protein product: CASSQDRVETQYF. Drawing the rest from reference TRBV7-2 and TRBJ2-5, the complete variable domain is GAGVSQSPSNKVTEKGKDVELRCDPISGHTALYWYRQSLGQGLEFLIYFQGNSAPDKSGLPSDRFSAERTGGSVSTLTIQRTQQEDSAVYLCASSQDRVETQYFGPGTRLLVL.